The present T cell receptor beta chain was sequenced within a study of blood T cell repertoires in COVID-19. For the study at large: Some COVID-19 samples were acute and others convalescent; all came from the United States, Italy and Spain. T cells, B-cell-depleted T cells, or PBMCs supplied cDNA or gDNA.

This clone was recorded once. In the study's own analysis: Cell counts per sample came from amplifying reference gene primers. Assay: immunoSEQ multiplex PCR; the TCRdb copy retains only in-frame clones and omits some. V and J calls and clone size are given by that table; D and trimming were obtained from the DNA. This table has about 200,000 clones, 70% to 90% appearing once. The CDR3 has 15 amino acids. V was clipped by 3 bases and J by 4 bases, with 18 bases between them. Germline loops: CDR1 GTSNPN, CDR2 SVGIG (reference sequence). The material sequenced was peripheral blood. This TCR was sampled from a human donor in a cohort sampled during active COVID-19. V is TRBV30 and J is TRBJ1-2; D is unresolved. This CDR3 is CAWREVSEGGYGYTF. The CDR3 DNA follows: TGTGCCTGGAGGGAGGTCTCGGAGGGCGGCTATGGCTACACCTTC.